A single sample gave rise to the 30 T cell receptor beta chains below, sequenced in a study of T cells in Graves' hyperthyroidism and ophthalmopathy. Amplification yielded TCR beta CDR3 regions, with RNA transcripts as the source. TCR CDR3 regions were first amplified by RT-PCR with HTBI primers. A single record per CDR3 protein comes from TCRdb applying MiXCR to the multiplex PCR reads. The table lists approximately 410,000 distinct CDR3 sequences, approximately 14% of them singletons. The sequenced sample was blood. Receptors were obtained from a woman aged 18-35 years with Graves' hyperthyroidism.

The chain carries TRBV9 and TRBJ2-5, with 8 bases matching TRBD2. The length of the CDR3 is 15 residues. CDR1 is SGDLS and CDR2 is YYNGEE in the germline V gene. After removal of 3 bases from V and 2 bases from J, the junction contained 6 bases not matched to a gene. In nucleotides, the CDR3 is TGTGCCAGCAGCGCCCCCGGGACTAGGCAAGAGACCCAGTACTTC. It translates to CASSAPGTRQETQYF.

This clonotype was seen repeatedly, ten times or more. The V and J genes are TRBV28 and TRBJ2-7; D ambiguous. The CDR3 spans 13 residues. CDR1 and CDR2 from the germline V gene are MDHEN and SYDVKM. V was shortened by 5 bases and J by 1 base, with 9 bases between the two germline ends. CDR3 in DNA: TGTGCCAGCAGTCTCGACACTTCCTACGAGCAGTACTTC. This translates into CASSLDTSYEQYF. The full variable domain, completed using reference TRBV28 and TRBJ2-7, is DVKVTQSSRYLVKRTGEKVFLECVQDMDHENMFWYRQDPGLGLRLIYFSYDVKMKEKGDIPEGYSVSREKKERFSLILESASTNQTSMYLCASSLDTSYEQYFGPGTRLTVT.

The chain carries TRBV19 and TRBJ1-5; 9 bases map to TRBD1. Germline lookup yields CDR1 LNHDA and CDR2 SQIVND (reference sequence). This CDR3 has 16 amino acids. J was trimmed by 1 base and V by 8 bases; bases with no gene match: 9. The CDR3 reads CASGETGGRSNQPQHF. CDR3 coding DNA: TGTGCCAGTGGCGAGACAGGGGGTAGGAGCAATCAGCCCCAGCATTTT.

This chain joins TRBV5-8 and TRBJ1-1; the D gene is possibly TRBD1 (5 bases). This CDR3 has 15 amino acids. Trimming took 2 bases from V and 0 from J, leaving 11 bases between them. The germline CDR1 and CDR2 sequences are SGHTS and YDEGEE. The CDR3 DNA reads as TGTGCCAGCAGCTTAGGGGTGTCAATGAACACTGAAGCTTTCTTT. Translation: CASSLGVSMNTEAFF.

At least ten counts were recorded for this clonotype. The chain recombines TRBV20-1 with TRBJ2-1; D is perhaps TRBD2 (6 bases). CDR3 size: 14 residues. Trimming stripped 2 bases from V and 3 bases from J, with 11 bases between. CDR1 and CDR2 (germline): DFQATT, SNEGSKA (reference sequence). CDR3: CSARYGSHYNEQFF. CDR3 sequence (DNA): TGCAGTGCTAGATACGGGAGTCACTACAATGAGCAGTTCTTC.

This clonotype came up a few times. The chain links TRBV10-3 to TRBJ2-3, with 12 bases that match TRBD2. From germline, CDR1 is ENHRY and CDR2 SYGVKD. The CDR3 extends over 14 amino acids. V was clipped by 6 bases and J by 8 bases; unmatched bases: 6. The CDR3 bases are TGTGCCATCAGAGGACTAGCGGGGAAAACTACGCAGTATTTT. This encodes CAIRGLAGKTTQYF.

CDR3 nucleotides: TGCGCCAGCAGCTTGTTCTTAGCGGGAGGCACCGGGGAGCTGTTTTTT. Translation gives CASSLFLAGGTGELFF. The V gene is TRBV5-1, the J gene TRBJ2-2, with TRBD2 matching over 10 bases. Trimming at V came to 1 base and at J to 4 bases, leaving 4 bases not matched to a gene. CDR3 length: 16 residues. Per germline, CDR1 SGHRS and CDR2 YFSETQ. Full variable domain (outside the CDR3, taken from reference TRBV5-1 and TRBJ2-2): KAGVTQTPRYLIKTRGQQVTLSCSPISGHRSVSWYQQTPGQGLQFLFEYFSETQRNKGNFPGRFSGRQFSNSRSEMNVSTLELGDSALYLCASSLFLAGGTGELFFGEGSRLTVL.

The chain uses TRBV28 and TRBJ2-2; 9 bases fit TRBD1. The CDR3 length is 15 residues. Germline lookup yields CDR1 MDHEN and CDR2 SYDVKM. V dropped 7 bases and J dropped 5; count of bases not matched to a gene: 8. DNA of the CDR3: TGTGCCAGCATCCCGGGACAGGGAACAACCGGGGAGCTGTTTTTT. This encodes CASIPGQGTTGELFF.

As for this clonotype: This may come from a read error, since a much larger clone is one base off. The gene calls are TRBV3-1 and TRBJ2-7, with D possibly being TRBD2 (5 bases). The V end lost 2 bases, the J end lost 3 bases, and 14 bases lay between the germline ends. The germline gives CDR1 LGHDT, CDR2 YNNKEL (reference sequence). The CDR3 covers 15 residues. CDR3 sequence reads: CASSQYIGILYEQYF. The CDR3 DNA reads as TGTGCCAGCAGCCAATACATCGGGATCCTCTACGAGCAGTACTTC.

This clonotype was seen ten or more times. The gene calls are TRBV6-2 or TRBV6-3 and TRBJ2-3; TRBD2 matches at 10 bases. With V trimmed by 8 bases and J by 4 bases, 24 bases remained unmatched. The CDR3 is made up of 20 amino acids. Per the germline V gene, CDR1 is MNHEY and CDR2 is SVGEGT. CDR3 nucleotide sequence: TGTGCCAGCCTGAGGGCGGATGGCAAGCGGGAGGGCCAATATCCAGATACGCAGTATTTT. It yields the protein CASLRADGKREGQYPDTQYF.

A few counts support this clonotype. The CDR3 nucleotides are TGTGCCAGCAGCGTAGGGACAGCGCAAGAGACCCAGTACTTC. It specifies CASSVGTAQETQYF. V is TRBV9 and J is TRBJ2-5; a weak D match, TRBD1 (6 bases). Germline V gives CDR1 SGDLS, CDR2 YYNGEE. Trimming left V 0 bases short and J 2 bases short, with 8 bases between. There are 14 residues in the CDR3.

This clonotype was observed at least ten times. The V and J genes are TRBV30 and TRBJ2-7, with D maybe TRBD1 (5 bases). Trimming left V 3 bases short and J 6 bases short, with 9 bases between. Looked up from germline, CDR1 is GTSNPN and CDR2 is SVGIG (reference sequence). This CDR3 spans 11 amino acids. The CDR3 coding sequence is TGTGCCTGGAGAAAGGGGTCCGAGCAGTACTTC. As protein: CAWRKGSEQYF.

The sample holds many counts of this clonotype. The chain is built from TRBV20-1 and TRBJ2-3; 7 nucleotides match TRBD2. The V and J ends lost 1 base and 4 bases, in that order; junction bases with no gene match: 11. Germline lookup yields CDR1 DFQATT and CDR2 SNEGSKA (reference sequence). This CDR3 has 16 amino acids. The DNA for the CDR3 is TGCAGTGCTAGAGGGGGCGGGCGTCGGGGGGCAGATACGCAGTATTTT. Its protein product is CSARGGGRRGADTQYF.

The sample holds many counts of this clonotype. The V and J genes are TRBV4-1 and TRBJ2-7; 9 bases are a match to TRBD1. The length of the CDR3 is 15 residues. Looked up from germline, CDR1 is MGHRA and CDR2 is YSYEKL. Unmatched junction bases numbered 7, after V lost 3 bases and J lost 4 bases. CDR3 protein: CASSQNPGQGYEQYF. The CDR3 DNA reads TGCGCCAGCAGCCAGAATCCGGGACAGGGATACGAGCAGTACTTC.

This clonotype has ten or more counts. The rearrangement joins TRBV6-1 to TRBJ2-5, with D uncertain. The V gene lost 6 bases and the J gene lost 5 bases, with 19 bases spanning the gap. Germline values: CDR1 MNHNS, CDR2 SASEGT. The CDR3 is 15 residues long. Here the CDR3 reads CASRLSKDRAETQYF. The CDR3 DNA is TGTGCCAGCAGACTCTCAAAGGACCGCGCGGAGACCCAGTACTTC.

There are many counts of this clonotype. The chain employs TRBV4-1 and TRBJ2-7; 10 bases agree with TRBD2. CDR1 and CDR2 from the germline V gene are MGHRA and YSYEKL. V was pared by 1 base and J by 7 bases, with 7 bases of the junction left unmatched. CDR3 length: 15 residues. CDR3 loop: CASSQGSGRASEQYF. CDR3 sequence (DNA): TGCGCCAGCAGCCAAGGAAGCGGGAGGGCGAGTGAGCAGTACTTC.

This clonotype has a count of ten or more. The chain carries TRBV20-1 and TRBJ2-1, with a weak D call TRBD1 (6 bases). The V end lost 4 bases, the J end lost 4 bases, and 23 bases lay between the germline ends. The CDR3 is 17 amino acids. Germline V gene sequence: CDR1 DFQATT, CDR2 SNEGSKA (reference sequence). The CDR3 DNA is TGCAGTGCTACGACAGGTTCGACATCTTTCCGTTACAATGAGCAGTTCTTC. The encoded protein is CSATTGSTSFRYNEQFF.

This clonotype has just a few counts. This chain connects TRBV3-1 to TRBJ2-1, with 8 positions matching TRBD2. This CDR3 has 17 residues. V gave up 4 bases and J gave up 7 bases; unmatched junction bases: 15. Germline V CDR1 and CDR2: LGHDT, YNNKEL (reference sequence). The CDR3 here is CASSRGLSGTSRNEQFF. CDR3 DNA: TGTGCCAGCAGCCGAGGCCTTTCCGGGACTAGTAGAAATGAGCAGTTCTTC.

This clonotype was observed many times. The chain links TRBV9 to TRBJ2-5, with 9 nucleotides matching TRBD2. In germline, CDR1 is SGDLS, CDR2 YYNGEE. With V trimmed by 3 bases and J by 4 bases, 7 bases remained unmatched. The CDR3 consists of 15 residues. The CDR3 DNA sequence: TGTGCCAGCAGCGGCGGACTAGCGCGAGGAGAGACCCAGTACTTC. Its translation is CASSGGLARGETQYF.

This clonotype was detected ten times or more. CDR3 region: CASSLTGMEAFF. CDR3 DNA sequence: TGTGCCAGCAGTTTGACAGGTATGGAAGCTTTCTTT. V usage is TRBV12-3 or TRBV12-4 and J usage is TRBJ1-1, with D possibly matching TRBD1 (6 bases). With 3 bases removed from V and 8 bases from J, the gap between germline ends came to 10 bases. The CDR3 is 12 residues long.

In this sample, this clonotype turned up a few times. The chain has TRBV19 and TRBJ1-1; D is ambiguous. The V end lost 1 base, the J end lost 1 base, and 13 bases lay between the germline ends. Germline CDR1 and CDR2: LNHDA and SQIVND (reference sequence). The CDR3 is 16 residues long. This chain's CDR3 is CASSIGAGRGNTEAFF. The CDR3 nucleotides are TGTGCCAGTAGTATAGGCGCAGGACGGGGGAACACTGAAGCTTTCTTT.

In this sample, this clonotype turned up a few times. The rearrangement joins TRBV6-5 to TRBJ1-3; D is unresolved. The germline CDR1 and CDR2 sequences are MNHEY and SVGAGI. V was pared by 2 bases and J by 1 base, with 6 bases between. The CDR3 has 14 residues. The CDR3 here is CASSYQRSGNTIYF. For the CDR3, the DNA is TGTGCCAGCAGTTACCAAAGATCTGGAAACACCATATATTTT.

This clonotype was detected many times. The genes are TRBV6-9 and TRBJ1-6, with TRBD1 matching 7 bases. V dropped 11 bases and J dropped 9; count of bases not matched to a gene: 13. This CDR3 has 14 amino acids. Germline lookup yields CDR1 MNHGY and CDR2 SVAAGI. The CDR3 reads CAGVLRQGSSPLHF. Written as DNA, the CDR3 is TGTGCCGGTGTTTTGCGACAGGGTTCTTCACCCCTCCACTTT.

Of note for this clonotype: A much larger clone differs by one base, so this may be a read error. The genes are TRBV2 and TRBJ2-1, with 8 nucleotides matching TRBD2. This CDR3 is built from 16 residues. V lost 8 bases to trimming and J lost 10 bases; unmatched junction nucleotides: 19. CDR1 is SNHLY, CDR2 FYNNEI, per germline. CDR3 in amino acids: CASLDRGLADSYEQFF. The CDR3 region has the DNA TGTGCCAGCCTCGACCGAGGACTAGCTGATTCCTACGAGCAGTTCTTC.

The V gene is TRBV6-5, the J gene TRBJ2-7; 9 nucleotides match TRBD1. This CDR3 has 15 residues. V gave up 4 bases and J gave up 3 bases; unmatched junction bases: 7. Germline V gives CDR1 MNHEY, CDR2 SVGAGI. The DNA of the CDR3 is TGTGCCAGCAGTTCCGCCGGGACAGGGATCTACGAGCAGTACTTC. Its protein is CASSSAGTGIYEQYF.

The chain has TRBV7-9 and TRBJ2-7, with 10 positions matching TRBD2. CDR3 length equals 15 residues. The germline CDR1 and CDR2 sequences are SEHNR and FQNEAQ (reference sequence). The V gene end was trimmed by 1 base and the J gene end by 5 bases; junction bases not matched to a gene: 5. The CDR3 coding sequence is TGTGCCAGCAGCTTAGGGCTAGCGGGAGTTGACGAGCAGTACTTC. Translation gives CASSLGLAGVDEQYF. The entire variable domain, with the rest obtained from reference TRBV7-9 and TRBJ2-7, is as follows: DTGVSQNPRHKITKRGQNVTFRCDPISEHNRLYWYRQTLGQGPEFLTYFQNEAQLEKSRLLSDRFSAERPKGSFSTLEIQRTEQGDSAMYLCASSLGLAGVDEQYFGPGTRLTVT.

Ten or more counts support this clonotype. The genes are TRBV12-3 or TRBV12-4 and TRBJ1-3; the D is unclear. The length of the CDR3 is 13 residues. V lost 5 bases, J lost 0 bases, and 5 bases lay in between. CDR3 sequence (DNA): TGTGCCAGCAGTCAGAGCTCTGGAAACACCATATATTTT. Its protein product is CASSQSSGNTIYF.

This clonotype was recorded a few times. The rearrangement joins TRBV6-9 to TRBJ2-7; D perhaps matches TRBD2 (6 bases). This CDR3 spans 13 amino acids. The germline V gene has CDR1 MNHGY and CDR2 SVAAGI. V dropped 7 bases and J dropped 2 bases, with 12 bases sitting between them. The CDR3 DNA reads TGTGCCAGCACACCGGGAGCCGCCTACGAGCAGTACTTC. Translating gives CASTPGAAYEQYF.

This clonotype was picked up many times. This sequence joins TRBV7-2 and TRBJ2-3, with 11 bases fitting TRBD2. This CDR3 has 19 residues. Looked up from germline, CDR1 is SGHTA and CDR2 is FQGNSA. The V and J ends lost 2 bases and 2 bases, in that order; junction bases with no gene match: 12. The DNA of the CDR3 is TGTGCCAGCAGCTTACCATCAGGACTAGCGGGCCACAACACAGATACGCAGTATTTT. This gives the protein CASSLPSGLAGHNTDTQYF.

This clonotype was seen many times. The rearrangement links TRBV30 to TRBJ1-2; weak D call: TRBD1 (6 bases). Germline V gives CDR1 GTSNPN, CDR2 SVGIG (reference sequence). The length of the CDR3 is 14 residues. V gave up 1 base and J gave up 4 bases, with 13 bases separating them. The CDR3 bases are TGTGCCTGGAGTGCAAGGGGAGGGGGCTATGGCTACACCTTC. It is translated as CAWSARGGGYGYTF.